This T cell receptor (beta chain) originates from a study of blood T cell repertoires in COVID-19. This table comes from immunoSEQ multiplex PCR, and its TCRdb copy is limited to in-frame clones, with some not included. Counted here are 55,000 or so clones, roughly 90% occurring once; the ten biggest clones make up about 8.5%. The CDR3 runs to 13 residues. V was pared by 5 bases and J by 6 bases, with 11 bases between. Germline V gives CDR1 SGHVS, CDR2 FNYEAQ. The chain combines TRBV7-6 with TRBJ2-1; possible D gene TRBD1, 5 bases. The sequence was collected from a man aged 60 to 69 with active COVID-19. The sample taken for sequencing was peripheral blood. The CDR3 loop reads CASSKGAANEQFF. The CDR3 DNA follows: TGTGCCAGCAGCAAAGGGGCTGCCAATGAGCAGTTCTTC.